A selection of T cell receptor beta chains follows, all from one sample in a study of cytomegalovirus exposure and HLA in healthy donors. Using immunoSEQ multiplex PCR, the repertoire was profiled, and TCRdb retains in-frame clones only, with some absent. This sample has almost 200,000 clones; roughly four fifths occur once, and the top ten carry about 1.9%. Sequences were obtained from PBMCs. These receptor sequences come from a young man in good health and CMV-seronegative. Both conserved end residues are part of each CDR3. Fields, in order: V gene, J gene, clone size, D gene, CDR3 DNA, CDR3 protein. The D gene is left open where the match is weak. Rows may omit the clone size; those that give it use once, few, many or a size class.

V gene: TRBV11-2; J gene: TRBJ1-2; clone size: .; D gene: TRBD1; CDR3 DNA: TGTGCCAGCAGCTTAGTAAATCTCCTGGACAGGGGAGGCTACACCTTC; CDR3 protein: CASSLVNLLDRGGYTF
V gene: TRBV6-1; J gene: TRBJ2-7; clone size: .; D gene: TRBD1; CDR3 DNA: TGTGCCAGCTGGCAGGGGGCTTACGAGCAGTACTTC; CDR3 protein: CASWQGAYEQYF
V gene: TRBV6-4; J gene: TRBJ2-2; clone size: once; D gene: TRBD2; CDR3 DNA: TGTGCCAGCAGTCGTCTAGCGGGAGGGGCGACGAACACCGGGGAGCTGTTTTTT; CDR3 protein: CASSRLAGGATNTGELFF
V gene: TRBV19; J gene: TRBJ2-1; clone size: many; D gene: .; CDR3 DNA: TGTGCCAGTAGTATTTCCCTAGGAGACCCTTACAATGAGCAGTTCTTC; CDR3 protein: CASSISLGDPYNEQFF
V gene: TRBV6-1; J gene: TRBJ1-1; clone size: few; D gene: TRBD1; CDR3 DNA: TGTGCCAGCAACCTAAGGACAGGGGGGAACACTGAAGCTTTCTTT; CDR3 protein: CASNLRTGGNTEAFF
V gene: TRBV30; J gene: TRBJ2-6; clone size: .; D gene: TRBD1; CDR3 DNA: TGTGCCTGGGACAGGGGACAACTGACTTTC; CDR3 protein: CAWDRGQLTF
V gene: TRBV28; J gene: TRBJ2-3; clone size: .; D gene: .; CDR3 DNA: TGTGCCAGCAGTTTAACAGGGCCTAGCACAGATACGCAGTATTTT; CDR3 protein: CASSLTGPSTDTQYF
V gene: TRBV7-9; J gene: TRBJ2-3; clone size: .; D gene: .; CDR3 DNA: TGTGCCAGCAGCTTAGCGTCGGTAAATACGCAGTATTTT; CDR3 protein: CASSLASVNTQYF
V gene: TRBV2; J gene: TRBJ2-7; clone size: few; D gene: .; CDR3 DNA: TGTGCCAGCAAGACAGACTCCTACGAGCAGTACTTC; CDR3 protein: CASKTDSYEQYF
V gene: TRBV5-5; J gene: TRBJ2-3; clone size: .; D gene: TRBD2; CDR3 DNA: TGTGCCAGCAGCGGAGGGACTAGGATAAGTCCAGATACGCAGTATTTT; CDR3 protein: CASSGGTRISPDTQYF
V gene: TRBV11-2; J gene: TRBJ1-6; clone size: .; D gene: TRBD1; CDR3 DNA: TGTGCCAGCAGCCCAAAAACGACAGGGCCTAATAATTCACCCCTCCACTTT; CDR3 protein: CASSPKTTGPNNSPLHF
V gene: TRBV5-1; J gene: TRBJ2-7; clone size: once; D gene: TRBD2; CDR3 DNA: TGCGCCAGCAGCTTGGTGACTAGCGGGGCCTACGAGCAGTACTTC; CDR3 protein: CASSLVTSGAYEQYF
V gene: TRBV5-1; J gene: TRBJ1-3; clone size: .; D gene: .; CDR3 DNA: TGCGCCAGCAGCTTCGGGGGGGGCGGACCGGGAAACACCATATATTTT; CDR3 protein: CASSFGGGGPGNTIYF
V gene: TRBV6-4; J gene: TRBJ2-1; clone size: .; D gene: TRBD2; CDR3 DNA: TGTGCCAGCAGTGACTCAAGAATAGCGGGCTACAATGAGCAGTTCTTC; CDR3 protein: CASSDSRIAGYNEQFF
V gene: TRBV6-5; J gene: TRBJ2-1; clone size: few; D gene: TRBD2; CDR3 DNA: TGTGCCAGCAGTACCGGACTAGCGGGAGAGTATGAGCAGTTCTTC; CDR3 protein: CASSTGLAGEYEQFF
V gene: TRBV11-2; J gene: TRBJ2-7; clone size: few; D gene: TRBD1; CDR3 DNA: TGTGCCAGCAGCCTGGGGACAGGGTTAGCCAGCGAGCAGTACTTC; CDR3 protein: CASSLGTGLASEQYF
V gene: TRBV7-2; J gene: TRBJ1-5; clone size: .; D gene: .; CDR3 DNA: TGTGCCAGCAGCTCAAGGGGGGGGCCGGGTCAGCCCCAGCATTTT; CDR3 protein: CASSSRGGPGQPQHF
V gene: TRBV28; J gene: TRBJ1-4; clone size: .; D gene: .; CDR3 DNA: TGTGCCAGCAGTTTAAAACGCGACAGAACTGAAAAACTGTTTTTT; CDR3 protein: CASSLKRDRTEKLFF
V gene: TRBV20-1; J gene: TRBJ1-1; clone size: few; D gene: .; CDR3 DNA: TGCAGTGCGAGACAGAACACTGAAGCTTTCTTT; CDR3 protein: CSARQNTEAFF
V gene: TRBV6-1; J gene: TRBJ2-1; clone size: .; D gene: .; CDR3 DNA: TGTGCCAGCAGTGAGAACAAGGGGGAGCAGTTCTTC; CDR3 protein: CASSENKGEQFF
V gene: TRBV5-4; J gene: TRBJ2-7; clone size: .; D gene: .; CDR3 DNA: TGTGCCAGCAGCTTACCTGGGCCGTCCTACGAGCAGTACTTC; CDR3 protein: CASSLPGPSYEQYF
V gene: TRBV6-1; J gene: TRBJ1-2; clone size: .; D gene: TRBD1; CDR3 DNA: TGTGCCAGCAGTGAACGAGTCCGGGACAGGGCGCGCGGTTTC; CDR3 protein: CASSERVRDRARGF
V gene: TRBV4-1; J gene: TRBJ2-3; clone size: .; D gene: TRBD2; CDR3 DNA: TGCGCCAGCAGCCAGGGGACTAGCGAAAGCACAGATACGCAGTATTTT; CDR3 protein: CASSQGTSESTDTQYF
V gene: TRBV7-9; J gene: TRBJ2-7; clone size: .; D gene: .; CDR3 DNA: TGTGCCAGCAGCTTCAGCTCCCGGGCCTACGAGCAGTACTTC; CDR3 protein: CASSFSSRAYEQYF
V gene: TRBV27; J gene: TRBJ2-7; clone size: .; D gene: TRBD2; CDR3 DNA: TGTGCCAGCAGTTTAAGGTGGCGGGAGGGCCCTCGGGGGTACGAGCAGTACTTC; CDR3 protein: CASSLRWREGPRGYEQYF